The sequence of this T cell receptor (beta chain) was determined in a study of shared clonotypes between healthy human individuals. Running of the assay took place at deep level. Produced via immunoSEQ multiplex PCR; TCRdb's table is partial and in-frame only. Altogether about 1 million clones are present, around 74% being singletons, with the ten largest covering roughly 1.4%. Trimming stripped 2 bases from V and 3 bases from J, with 9 bases between. Germline CDR1 reads SGHRS; CDR2 reads YFSETQ. The CDR3 runs to 13 residues. Study-level findings and limits: A handful of donors had about 5% of their naive CD4 clonotypes in common.

About this clone itself: The target antigen is unknown.

Material: memory CD4+ T cells sorted from blood. Documented subset: CD45RA-negative fraction. The rearrangement uses TRBV5-1 and TRBJ2-7; D remains ambiguous. This sequence originates from a man between 18 and 35 years old in good health. The CDR3 DNA reads as TGCGCCAGCAGCTTAGGCACAAACTACGAGCAGTACTTC. It codes for CASSLGTNYEQYF.